The T cell receptor (beta chain) under discussion was sequenced for a study of blood T cell repertoires in COVID-19. Clones were read by immunoSEQ multiplex PCR, and TCRdb kept only the in-frame ones, dropping some. The top ten hold about 5.8% of the sample, which has around 50,000 clones, around four fifths seen once. The CDR3 is 11 amino acids. Trimming took off 5 bases at V and 2 bases at J, with 4 bases between the two ends. The germline CDR1 and CDR2 sequences are MNHEY and SVGEGT. The specimen sequenced was peripheral blood. V usage is TRBV6-2 or TRBV6-3 and J usage is TRBJ2-7, with D unresolved. The source of this sequence is a human donor in a cohort sampled during active COVID-19. The CDR3 DNA reads TGTGCCAGCAGTGGCCCCTACGAGCAGTACTTC. It translates to CASSGPYEQYF.